These T cell receptor beta chains were read from a single sample in a study of OX40 agonist ivuxolimab in advanced cancers. Some clones are missing from TCRdb's copy, which holds only in-frame ones; the method was immunoSEQ multiplex PCR. The table records 45,000 to 50,000 clones, around 90% of them present only once. The sample was CD4+ or CD8+ T cells sorted from blood, taken in a trial of the OX40 agonist ivuxolimab. These receptors all come from an adult with an advanced solid tumor such as melanoma, head and neck, liver or kidney cancer. Each CDR3 is given with its conserved first and last residue. The D gene is left open where the match is weak. Expanded clones are given a class, and other clones once, few, many or no size at all.

d_gene: .; len: 14; abundance: .; v_gene: TRBV9; j_gene: TRBJ2-6; CDR3aa: CASSPGSGANVLTF; CDR3nt: TGTGCCAGCAGCCCCGGGTCTGGGGCCAACGTCCTGACTTTC
d_gene: .; len: 13; abundance: .; v_gene: TRBV5-5; j_gene: TRBJ1-3; CDR3aa: CASNDGAGNTIYF; CDR3nt: TGTGCCAGCAACGACGGTGCTGGAAACACCATATATTTT
d_gene: TRBD2; len: 11; abundance: .; v_gene: TRBV5-1; j_gene: TRBJ2-5; CDR3aa: CASSTGGTQYF; CDR3nt: TGCGCCAGCAGTACGGGGGGGACCCAGTACTTC
d_gene: .; len: 16; abundance: .; v_gene: TRBV15; j_gene: TRBJ2-1; CDR3aa: CATTEGFGAGYNEQFF; CDR3nt: TGTGCCACCACGGAGGGGTTTGGGGCGGGATACAATGAGCAGTTCTTC
d_gene: .; len: 11; abundance: .; v_gene: TRBV25-1; j_gene: TRBJ2-7; CDR3aa: CASSETGEQYF; CDR3nt: TGTGCCAGCAGTGAAACAGGGGAGCAGTACTTC
d_gene: TRBD2; len: 14; abundance: .; v_gene: TRBV11-2; j_gene: TRBJ2-2; CDR3aa: CASSIEPGGGELFF; CDR3nt: TGTGCCAGCAGCATAGAGCCGGGAGGAGGGGAGCTGTTTTTT
d_gene: .; len: 15; abundance: few; v_gene: TRBV11-2; j_gene: TRBJ2-1; CDR3aa: CASSLQGSPYNEQFF; CDR3nt: TGTGCCAGCAGTTTACAGGGAAGTCCCTACAATGAGCAGTTCTTC
d_gene: .; len: 10; abundance: .; v_gene: TRBV19; j_gene: TRBJ1-3; CDR3aa: CASSRTTIYF; CDR3nt: TGTGCCAGTAGTAGAACGACCATATATTTT
d_gene: .; len: 10; abundance: .; v_gene: TRBV6-5; j_gene: TRBJ2-1; CDR3aa: CASGTDEQFF; CDR3nt: TGTGCCAGCGGCACGGATGAGCAGTTCTTC
d_gene: .; len: 12; abundance: once; v_gene: TRBV7-9; j_gene: TRBJ1-3; CDR3aa: CASSLSGNTIYF; CDR3nt: TGTGCCAGCAGCTTATCTGGAAACACCATATATTTT
d_gene: .; len: 17; abundance: .; v_gene: TRBV27; j_gene: TRBJ2-6; CDR3aa: CASSLGAEGSGANVLTF; CDR3nt: TGTGCCAGCAGTCTGGGGGCGGAGGGCTCTGGGGCCAACGTCCTGACTTTC
d_gene: TRBD1; len: 16; abundance: .; v_gene: TRBV27; j_gene: TRBJ1-5; CDR3aa: CASSSTAGGAEWTQHF; CDR3nt: TGTGCCAGCAGTTCGACGGCAGGGGGCGCCGAGTGGACCCAGCATTTT
d_gene: .; len: 12; abundance: .; v_gene: TRBV7-9; j_gene: TRBJ1-1; CDR3aa: CASSKQEPEAFF; CDR3nt: TGTGCCAGCAGCAAACAGGAGCCTGAAGCTTTCTTT
d_gene: .; len: 13; abundance: .; v_gene: TRBV15; j_gene: TRBJ1-2; CDR3aa: CATQRSPNYGYTF; CDR3nt: TGTGCCACCCAGAGATCTCCTAACTATGGCTACACCTTC
d_gene: TRBD2; len: 14; abundance: .; v_gene: TRBV9; j_gene: TRBJ2-7; CDR3aa: CASSVASGGYEQYF; CDR3nt: TGTGCCAGCAGCGTAGCCAGCGGGGGATACGAGCAGTACTTC
d_gene: .; len: 18; abundance: .; v_gene: TRBV7-7; j_gene: TRBJ2-6; CDR3aa: CASSSDFKCQKSGNVLTF; CDR3nt: TGTGCCAGCAGCTCGGACTTTAAGTGCCAAAAGTCGGGCAACGTCCTGACTTTC
d_gene: .; len: 15; abundance: .; v_gene: TRBV19; j_gene: TRBJ1-1; CDR3aa: CASSLATGHLDEAFF; CDR3nt: TGTGCCAGTAGTCTCGCCACGGGACACCTGGATGAAGCTTTCTTT
d_gene: .; len: 17; abundance: .; v_gene: TRBV4-2; j_gene: TRBJ1-2; CDR3aa: CASSQGPGEGEDYGYTF; CDR3nt: TGTGCCAGCAGCCAAGGACCCGGGGAGGGGGAGGACTATGGCTACACCTTC
d_gene: TRBD1; len: 14; abundance: .; v_gene: TRBV5-1; j_gene: TRBJ1-6; CDR3aa: CASSSGQGNSPLHF; CDR3nt: TGCGCCAGCAGCTCGGGACAGGGGAATTCACCCCTCCACTTT
d_gene: TRBD2; len: 18; abundance: .; v_gene: TRBV2; j_gene: TRBJ2-1; CDR3aa: CASSEVVAGGSSYNEQFF; CDR3nt: TGTGCCAGCAGTGAAGTAGTAGCGGGGGGGAGCTCCTACAATGAGCAGTTCTTC
d_gene: .; len: 16; abundance: once; v_gene: TRBV5-5; j_gene: TRBJ1-1; CDR3aa: CASSGTLGLMNTEAFF; CDR3nt: TGTGCCAGCAGCGGCACCCTCGGGCTGATGAACACTGAAGCTTTCTTT
d_gene: .; len: 14; abundance: .; v_gene: TRBV27; j_gene: TRBJ1-1; CDR3aa: CASSRQWLGTEAFF; CDR3nt: TGTGCCAGCAGTCGACAGTGGTTGGGGACTGAAGCTTTCTTT
d_gene: .; len: 14; abundance: .; v_gene: TRBV14; j_gene: TRBJ2-5; CDR3aa: CASSPDAGTETQYF; CDR3nt: TGTGCCAGCAGCCCCGACGCAGGGACGGAGACCCAGTACTTC
d_gene: .; len: 16; abundance: .; v_gene: TRBV13; j_gene: TRBJ1-1; CDR3aa: CASSPRGDTLNTEAFF; CDR3nt: TGTGCCAGCAGCCCCCGTGGCGACACCCTGAACACTGAAGCTTTCTTT
d_gene: .; len: 13; abundance: .; v_gene: TRBV6-5; j_gene: TRBJ2-2; CDR3aa: CASSYGSAGELFF; CDR3nt: TGTGCCAGCAGTTATGGGTCCGCCGGGGAGCTGTTTTTT
d_gene: .; len: 15; abundance: .; v_gene: TRBV6-1; j_gene: TRBJ2-3; CDR3aa: CASSDRPGSTDTQYF; CDR3nt: TGTGCCAGCAGTGACCGCCCGGGAAGCACAGATACGCAGTATTTT
d_gene: .; len: 15; abundance: .; v_gene: TRBV10-3; j_gene: TRBJ1-1; CDR3aa: CAISDSDNWTTEAFF; CDR3nt: TGTGCCATCAGTGACTCTGACAATTGGACCACTGAAGCTTTCTTT
d_gene: .; len: 16; abundance: .; v_gene: TRBV4-1; j_gene: TRBJ1-2; CDR3aa: CASSQAAHSTNYGYTF; CDR3nt: TGCGCCAGCAGCCAAGCGGCTCACAGTACTAACTATGGCTACACCTTC
d_gene: .; len: 13; abundance: .; v_gene: TRBV5-6; j_gene: TRBJ2-7; CDR3aa: CASSLLTAYEQYF; CDR3nt: TGTGCCAGCAGCTTGCTTACAGCCTACGAGCAGTACTTC
d_gene: .; len: 15; abundance: .; v_gene: TRBV7-9; j_gene: TRBJ1-5; CDR3aa: CASSSSGQRNQPQHF; CDR3nt: TGTGCCAGCAGCTCAAGCGGGCAGCGGAATCAGCCCCAGCATTTT
d_gene: TRBD1; len: 17; abundance: once; v_gene: TRBV5-6; j_gene: TRBJ1-4; CDR3aa: CASSQGAAGRTNEKLFF; CDR3nt: TGTGCCAGCAGCCAGGGGGCCGCAGGGAGGACTAATGAAAAACTGTTTTTT
d_gene: TRBD1; len: 16; abundance: .; v_gene: TRBV13; j_gene: TRBJ1-1; CDR3aa: CASSPTGTGRNTEAFF; CDR3nt: TGTGCCAGCAGCCCCACCGGGACAGGGCGGAACACTGAAGCTTTCTTT
d_gene: .; len: 12; abundance: .; v_gene: TRBV6-5; j_gene: TRBJ1-6; CDR3aa: CASRPLNSPLHF; CDR3nt: TGTGCCAGCCGGCCTTTAAATTCACCCCTCCACTTT
d_gene: .; len: 15; abundance: .; v_gene: TRBV5-1; j_gene: TRBJ1-4; CDR3aa: CASSANRQANEKLFF; CDR3nt: TGCGCCAGCAGCGCCAACAGACAGGCTAATGAAAAACTGTTTTTT
d_gene: TRBD2; len: 18; abundance: .; v_gene: TRBV19; j_gene: TRBJ2-3; CDR3aa: CASSIALAGGPSTDTQYF; CDR3nt: TGTGCCAGTAGTATAGCCCTAGCGGGGGGGCCGAGCACAGATACGCAGTATTTT
d_gene: .; len: 16; abundance: once; v_gene: TRBV4-1; j_gene: TRBJ1-5; CDR3aa: CASSQTGKYGAEPQHF; CDR3nt: TGCGCCAGCAGCCAGACGGGAAAGTACGGAGCGGAGCCCCAGCATTTT
d_gene: TRBD2; len: 20; abundance: .; v_gene: TRBV9; j_gene: TRBJ2-1; CDR3aa: CASSVARGEVSSSSYNEQFF; CDR3nt: TGTGCCAGCAGCGTAGCGCGGGGGGAAGTAAGTTCAAGCTCCTACAATGAGCAGTTCTTC
d_gene: .; len: 14; abundance: .; v_gene: TRBV27; j_gene: TRBJ2-7; CDR3aa: CASSFLTRNYEQYF; CDR3nt: TGTGCCAGCAGTTTCCTAACCCGGAACTACGAGCAGTACTTC
d_gene: .; len: 14; abundance: .; v_gene: TRBV9; j_gene: TRBJ1-3; CDR3aa: CASGDSDSGNTIYF; CDR3nt: TGTGCCAGCGGTGACAGTGACTCTGGAAACACCATATATTTT